The rows below give T cell receptor beta chains drawn from one sample of a study of cytomegalovirus exposure and HLA in healthy donors. The method was immunoSEQ multiplex PCR; TCRdb's version includes in-frame clones alone and lacks a portion of them. Seen here are around 190,000 clones, 85% observed once, and the top ten hold under 3%. Sequencing input: PBMCs. The receptors here all came from a woman aged 45 to 65 in good health and CMV-seronegative. Both conserved end residues are part of each CDR3. A D gene is named only where the DNA matches it firmly. For some rows the clone size is stated as once, few or many, or as a class when expanded; others skip it.

v_call	clone_size	d_call	j_call	cdr3_nt	cdr3_aa
TRBV5-4	NA	NA	TRBJ1-1	TGTGCCAGCAGCTTGGAAGGTCTTCATAGACTTAACACTGAAGCTTTCTTT	CASSLEGLHRLNTEAFF
TRBV7-9	NA	TRBD2	TRBJ2-5	TGTGCCAGCAGCCTTTGGGGAGCGGGAGAAGAGACCCAGTACTTC	CASSLWGAGEETQYF
TRBV27	NA	TRBD2	TRBJ2-5	TGTGCCAGCAGTTCCCTAGCGGGGGTGGAGACCCAGTACTTC	CASSSLAGVETQYF
TRBV5-1	NA	NA	TRBJ2-7	TGCGCCAGCAGCTTGGGATACAGCCCCTACGAGCAGTACTTC	CASSLGYSPYEQYF
TRBV19	once	TRBD1	TRBJ1-2	TGTGCCACCCTGGACAGGGCCAATGGTATCTATGGCTACACCTTC	CATLDRANGIYGYTF
TRBV18	NA	NA	TRBJ2-7	TGTGCCAGCGCGCCTACGGCGGGACAGACCTACGAGCAGTACTTC	CASAPTAGQTYEQYF
TRBV29-1	NA	TRBD1	TRBJ1-1	TGCAGCGTTGTTCGGGGTGGGACAGCCATTGAAGCTTTCTTT	CSVVRGGTAIEAFF
TRBV7-9	NA	TRBD1	TRBJ2-7	TGTGCCAGCAGCGATATGCTGACAGGGATCTCCTACGAGCAGTACTTC	CASSDMLTGISYEQYF
TRBV2	once	NA	TRBJ2-2	TGTGCCAGCAGTGAGTGGGACATCCGATTCCCCGGGAACACCGGGGAGCTGTTTTTT	CASSEWDIRFPGNTGELFF
TRBV28	once	NA	TRBJ1-1	TGTGCCAGCAGTTTTGGCAGGCTCAACACTGAAGCTTTCTTT	CASSFGRLNTEAFF
TRBV2	NA	TRBD2	TRBJ2-3	TGTGCCAGCAGAGAAGGGCTAGCGGGAGGCGATACGCAGTATTTT	CASREGLAGGDTQYF
TRBV5-6	once	TRBD1	TRBJ1-1	TGTGCCAGCAGCGACGGACAGGGAGGGGCTTTCTTT	CASSDGQGGAFF
TRBV2	NA	NA	TRBJ2-5	TGTGCCAGCAGTCCCGGGGGATTCAAAGAGACCCAGTACTTC	CASSPGGFKETQYF
TRBV7-9	NA	TRBD2	TRBJ2-2	TGTGCCAGCAGCTTAGGACTAGCGGGATTCCCGACCGGGGAGCTGTTTTTT	CASSLGLAGFPTGELFF
TRBV19	few	TRBD1	TRBJ1-5	TGTGCCAGTAGCACAGGGGGTAGCCTGCCCCAGCATTTT	CASSTGGSLPQHF
TRBV28	NA	TRBD1	TRBJ1-4	TGTGCCAGCAGCTCGGCAACAGGGGGCGGGGAAAAACTGTTTTTT	CASSSATGGGEKLFF
TRBV6-6	NA	NA	TRBJ1-5	TGTGCCAGCAGCCCGAGGGCACCCCAGCCCCAGCATTTT	CASSPRAPQPQHF
TRBV11-2	NA	TRBD2	TRBJ2-7	TGTGCCAGCAGCTTAAGGGCTAGCGGGAGTCCAAACTCCTACGAGCAGTACTTC	CASSLRASGSPNSYEQYF
TRBV6-1	once	NA	TRBJ2-1	TGTGCCAGCAGTGCCTCAGGGGTCATCAATGAGCAGTTCTTC	CASSASGVINEQFF
TRBV4-3	once	TRBD1	TRBJ2-1	TGCGCCAGCAGCCAGGACAGGGACTTCCTACAACCTTTTCAGTTCTTC	CASSQDRDFLQPFQFF
TRBV7-9	once	NA	TRBJ2-2	TGTGCCAGCTCACAGGGTGAGACCACCGGGGAGCTGTTTTTT	CASSQGETTGELFF
TRBV19	NA	TRBD2	TRBJ2-7	TGTGCCAGTAGTATGGAAAGCGGGAGAAGCTACGAGCAGTACTTC	CASSMESGRSYEQYF
TRBV5-1	NA	TRBD1	TRBJ1-1	TGCGCCAGCAGCTTGGCCGTCGGCCTCAGGGGGACTGAAGCTTTCTTT	CASSLAVGLRGTEAFF
TRBV19	NA	TRBD2	TRBJ2-7	TGTGCCAGTAGTATGGGGAGTAGCGGGAGTATCCACGAGCAGTACTTC	CASSMGSSGSIHEQYF
TRBV28	NA	TRBD2	TRBJ2-7	TGTGCCAGCAGGGACCACTTGGGGCGGGAGGACTACGAGCAGTACTTC	CASRDHLGREDYEQYF
TRBV11-3	NA	NA	TRBJ1-3	TGTGCCAGCAGCTTCGGGACATCTGGAAACACCATATATTTT	CASSFGTSGNTIYF
TRBV28	few	TRBD1	TRBJ2-7	TGTGCCAGCAGCCTTTATTCCTGGGACAGGGACTACGAGCAGTACTTC	CASSLYSWDRDYEQYF
TRBV30	NA	TRBD2	TRBJ2-7	TGTGCCTGGAGTGTACAGGGACTAGCGGTGTACTTC	CAWSVQGLAVYF
TRBV27	NA	NA	TRBJ2-7	TGTGCCAGCAGCTCCCGAGGCCTATACGAGCAGTACTTC	CASSSRGLYEQYF
TRBV5-1	NA	NA	TRBJ2-5	TGCGCCAGCAGCTGGGGGGACAGCCAAGAGACCCAGTACTTC	CASSWGDSQETQYF
TRBV7-2	few	TRBD1	TRBJ1-5	TGTGCCAGCAGCTTAGGAGGACAGGGGTCGACTCAGCCCCAGCATTTT	CASSLGGQGSTQPQHF
TRBV11-2	NA	NA	TRBJ2-7	TGTGCCAGCAGCTTAGTAAAGGGGTTCGAGCAGTACTTC	CASSLVKGFEQYF
TRBV28	NA	NA	TRBJ2-1	TGTGCCAGCAGTTCGCAACACGGGGGAATGTACAATGAGCAGTTCTTC	CASSSQHGGMYNEQFF